The 25 T cell receptor beta chains listed next were all sequenced from one sample in a study of Ad26.COV2.S vaccination and SARS-CoV-2 variants (dated by TCRdb to about 2021). Read against the paper, the sample's treatment or condition label means: 15 to 20 received Ad26.COV2.S at low or high dose, single or two shots; 5 received placebo; per-sample allocation not given. For vaccine and placebo recipients, the sequenced repertoires came from samples collected on day 63 after the first injection. The library was prepared using the immunoSEQ multiplex PCR assay. Held by TCRdb, this immuneACCESS table contains in-frame sequences only and omits some clones. Under half of the omission traces to an unresolved V gene where checked; the cause of the rest is unknown. The sample table holds about 400,000 clones, of which roughly nine tenths were seen once. Of the sample, 3.5% falls within the top ten clones.

The sample here was peripheral blood, taken in a trial of Ad26.COV2.S vaccine versus placebo. The origin of the receptors is a person aged 18-65 years who received the Ad26.COV2.S COVID-19 vaccine or a placebo.

This clone was recorded a few times. The chain employs TRBV6-4 and TRBJ1-1; D possibly corresponds to TRBD1 (5 bases). The length of the CDR3 is 17 residues. The V end was cut by 0 bases, the J end by 4 bases, with 18 bases between. The germline gives CDR1 MRHNA, CDR2 SNTAGT. CDR3 sequence: CASSDSRGGTSGTEAFF. As DNA, the CDR3 is TGTGCCAGCAGTGACTCTCGGGGAGGGACGTCGGGCACTGAAGCTTTCTTT.

J is TRBJ1-3 and V is TRBV7-8, with 9 bases fitting TRBD1. V trimming: 5 bases; J trimming: 4 bases; junction bases outside the gene matches: 3. Germline loops: CDR1 SGHVS, CDR2 FQNEAQ. This CDR3 is built from 14 residues. CDR3 nucleotide sequence: TGTGCCAGCAGCGGGACAGGGTCAGGAAACACCATATATTTT. Protein sequence: CASSGTGSGNTIYF.

This chain links TRBV7-8 with TRBJ1-3; unclear D gene. Germline CDR1 reads SGHVS; CDR2 reads FQNEAQ. With 7 bases removed from V and 2 bases from J, the gap between germline ends came to 9 bases. The CDR3 contains 13 residues. The CDR3 spells CASNSGPGNTIYF. The CDR3 DNA reads as TGTGCCAGCAATTCGGGTCCTGGAAACACCATATATTTT.

The count of this clone is one. V usage is TRBV3-1 (or the pseudogene TRBV3-2) and J usage is TRBJ1-3; the D gene is possibly TRBD1 (6 bases). There are 15 residues in the CDR3. CDR1 and CDR2 (germline): LGHDT, YNNKEL (reference sequence). V lost 7 bases, J lost 3 bases, and 16 bases lay in between. The CDR3 is CASNIQGLGGNTIYF. CDR3 coding DNA: TGTGCCAGCAACATACAGGGTTTGGGTGGAAACACCATATATTTT.

The gene calls are TRBV6-1 and TRBJ2-1, with 8 bases identical to TRBD2. The germline gives CDR1 MNHNS, CDR2 SASEGT. The V and J ends lost 2 bases and 1 base, in that order; junction bases with no gene match: 4. This CDR3 contains 16 residues. CDR3 nucleotide sequence: TGTGCCAGCAGTGAACGGGGGGGCAGGTCCTACAATGAGCAGTTCTTC. Protein product: CASSERGGRSYNEQFF.

The chain carries TRBV7-2 and TRBJ1-2, with unresolved D. V was pared by 3 bases and J by 8 bases, with 13 bases between. Germline V lookup: CDR1 SGHTA, CDR2 FQGNSA. The CDR3 is 13 residues long. The CDR3 is CASSFGRRRGYTF. CDR3 bases: TGTGCCAGCAGCTTTGGCCGCCGGAGGGGCTACACCTTC.

The rearrangement uses TRBV18 and TRBJ2-3; TRBD2 agrees at 10 bases. Germline CDR1 KGHSH, CDR2 LQKENI. The J segment lost 2 bases and the V segment lost 6 bases, leaving 5 bases of the junction unmatched. The CDR3 runs 15 residues. In nucleotides, the CDR3 is TGTGCCAGCTCCCCCCTAGCGGGGGCCACAGATACGCAGTATTTT. Its protein is CASSPLAGATDTQYF.

The rearrangement uses TRBV6-5 and TRBJ2-3; D might be TRBD2 (6 bases). Trimming removed 8 bases from V and 0 bases from J, with 15 bases in between. The CDR3 loop spans 15 amino acids. CDR1 and CDR2 from the germline V gene are MNHEY and SVGAGI. The CDR3 protein is CASRLEGSSTDTQYF. The CDR3 DNA is TGTGCCAGCCGTTTGGAGGGGTCTAGCACAGATACGCAGTATTTT.

This clone was counted once. The V gene is TRBV13, the J gene TRBJ1-1; TRBD1 matches at 11 bases. With V trimmed by 5 bases and J by 4 bases, 12 bases remained unmatched. Germline V CDR1 and CDR2: PRHDT, FYEKMQ (reference sequence). This CDR3 has 17 residues. The CDR3 loop is CASSPAGGQGAGTEAFF. CDR3 coding DNA: TGTGCCAGCAGCCCGGCGGGAGGACAGGGGGCCGGCACTGAAGCTTTCTTT.

CDR3 sequence reads: CASSLVWENTGELFF. Written as DNA, the CDR3 is TGCGCCAGCAGCTTGGTTTGGGAGAACACCGGGGAGCTGTTTTTT. J is TRBJ2-2 and V is TRBV5-1; D gene unclear. The germline V gene encodes CDR1 SGHRS and CDR2 YFSETQ. V gave up 0 bases and J gave up 1 base, with 7 bases separating them. This CDR3 comprises 15 residues.

The chain couples TRBV12-3 or TRBV12-4 to TRBJ1-1; the D is unclear. CDR3 length equals 12 residues. Deletions cut 3 bases from V and 5 bases from J, with 7 bases between. The CDR3 is CASSFTRTEAFF. DNA for the CDR3: TGTGCCAGCAGTTTTACGCGGACTGAAGCTTTCTTT.

A few counts support this clone. The rearrangement links TRBV7-9 to TRBJ1-2; 7 bases are a match to TRBD1. Unmatched junction bases numbered 4, after V lost 3 bases and J lost 0 bases. In germline, CDR1 is SEHNR, CDR2 FQNEAQ (reference sequence). The CDR3 spans 15 residues. The CDR3 here is CASSFGQEPNYGYTF. CDR3 DNA: TGTGCCAGCAGCTTTGGACAGGAACCTAACTATGGCTACACCTTC.

This chain uses TRBV6-5 with TRBJ1-4; no reliable D call. Deletions cut 6 bases from V and 7 bases from J, with 12 bases between. The CDR3 loop spans 13 amino acids. The germline gives CDR1 MNHEY, CDR2 SVGAGI. DNA of the CDR3: TGTGCCAGCAGCCGCGTCTCTCGTGAAAAACTGTTTTTT. Protein sequence: CASSRVSREKLFF.

The V gene is TRBV15, the J gene TRBJ1-5; unclear D gene. The CDR3 loop spans 15 amino acids. The V end was cut by 0 bases, the J end by 7 bases, with 13 bases between. CDR1 and CDR2 from the germline V gene are LNHNV and YYDKDF (reference sequence). In DNA form, the CDR3 reads TGTGCCACCAGCAGAGATGGAAACACTCGGCAGCCCCAGCATTTT. Amino acids: CATSRDGNTRQPQHF.

This clone has only a few counts. This sample includes further DNA sequences coding for the same CDR3. This chain links TRBV6-6 with TRBJ2-7; no reliable D call. Per germline, CDR1 MNHNY and CDR2 SVGAGI (reference sequence). Trimming took off 0 bases at V and 1 base at J, with 4 bases between the two ends. The CDR3 contains 13 residues. Here the CDR3 DNA reads TGTGCCAGCAGTTACTCTGGTTCCTACGAGCAGTACTTC. Protein product: CASSYSGSYEQYF.

The rearrangement links TRBV29-1 to TRBJ2-3, with 7 bases identical to TRBD2. The V segment lost 6 bases and the J segment 6 bases; nucleotides outside the gene matches: 9. Per the germline V gene, CDR1 is SQVTM and CDR2 is ANQGSEA. The CDR3 is made up of 13 amino acids. CDR3 sequence: CSVRLRDYDTQYF. The CDR3, as DNA: TGCAGCGTGCGGCTCCGGGACTACGATACGCAGTATTTT.

This clone was found once. The chain couples TRBV11-2 to TRBJ1-1, with TRBD1 matching over 9 bases. CDR1 and CDR2 from the germline V gene are SGHAT and FQNNGV. The CDR3 length is 17 residues. The J segment lost 0 bases and the V segment lost 3 bases, leaving 8 bases of the junction unmatched. The CDR3 coding sequence is TGTGCCAGCAGCTTGAGTTTCCGGGACAGGGTGAACACTGAAGCTTTCTTT. It codes for CASSLSFRDRVNTEAFF.

The CDR3 is CASSHTSGQETQYF. CDR3 DNA: TGTGCCAGCAGCCACACTAGCGGCCAAGAGACCCAGTACTTC. V is TRBV3-1 (or the pseudogene TRBV3-2) and J is TRBJ2-5; 8 bases align to TRBD2. Germline CDR1 reads LGHDT; CDR2 reads YNNKEL (reference sequence). With V trimmed by 3 bases and J by 1 base, 1 base remained unmatched. The CDR3 totals 14 residues.

The chain recombines TRBV6-6 with TRBJ1-4, with D tentatively TRBD1 (5 bases). The CDR3 sequence is 16 residues long. Germline V gives CDR1 MNHNY, CDR2 SVGAGI (reference sequence). V lost 2 bases and J 3 bases, leaving 13 bases between the germline ends. The CDR3, as DNA: TGTGCCAGCAGTTACGAATTGGGGGGTTCTAATGAAAAACTGTTTTTT. It translates to CASSYELGGSNEKLFF.

V usage is TRBV24-1 and J usage is TRBJ1-2; weak D call: TRBD1 (5 bases). CDR3 size: 14 residues. The V and J ends lost 3 bases and 4 bases respectively, with 11 bases between them. From germline, CDR1 is KGHDR and CDR2 SFDVKD. CDR3 DNA sequence: TGTGCCACCAGTGATCCAGGGAGCAGCTATGGCTACACCTTC. Translating gives CATSDPGSSYGYTF.

V gene TRBV7-9 combines with J gene TRBJ2-7; 10 positions agree with TRBD1. V shed 4 bases and J 6 bases; nucleotides not matched to a gene: 6. Germline V gene data show CDR1 as SEHNR and CDR2 as FQNEAQ (reference sequence). The CDR3 consists of 14 residues. CDR3 sequence (DNA): TGTGCCAGCAGCTCCCGGGACAGGGGAGGCGAGCAGTACTTC. Its translation is CASSSRDRGGEQYF.

This clone has only one observation. The CDR3 reads CASRGSGGNTGELFF. The CDR3 region has the DNA TGTGCCAGCAGGGGTAGCGGGGGGAACACCGGGGAGCTGTTTTTT. The chain links TRBV7-2 to TRBJ2-2; 9 bases line up with TRBD2. The CDR3 has 15 amino acids. V shed 6 bases, J shed 1 base, and the junction held 3 bases outside the gene matches. The germline CDR1 and CDR2 sequences are SGHTA and FQGNSA.

V gene TRBV15 combines with J gene TRBJ1-1; D remains ambiguous. The CDR3 extends over 15 amino acids. V lost 0 bases and J lost 0, with 8 bases in between. CDR1 LNHNV and CDR2 YYDKDF come from the germline V gene (reference sequence). CDR3 in amino acids: CATSRDPGLNTEAFF. CDR3 bases: TGTGCCACCAGCAGAGATCCCGGCCTGAACACTGAAGCTTTCTTT.

This clone was picked up one time. V and J are TRBV5-1 and TRBJ2-5; either TRBD1 or TRBD2 may fit D (5 bases each). V was pared by 4 bases and J by 5 bases, with 18 bases between. Germline CDR1 and CDR2: SGHRS and YFSETQ. The CDR3 totals 15 residues. The CDR3 loop reads CASSLEQWGFETQYF. CDR3 nucleotide sequence: TGCGCCAGCAGCCTTGAACAGTGGGGGTTTGAGACCCAGTACTTC.

This clone was picked up one time. Here the CDR3 DNA reads TGCGCCAGCAGCTTGGTGGGAACTAGCAGTCAATTCGAGCAGTACTTC. It specifies CASSLVGTSSQFEQYF. V is TRBV5-1 and J is TRBJ2-7; perhaps TRBD2 as D (6 bases). V gave up 0 bases and J gave up 6 bases, with 19 bases separating them. Germline-derived CDR1 and CDR2 are SGHRS and YFSETQ. The CDR3 contains 16 residues.